Listed below are T cell receptor beta chains from one sample, sequenced in a study of T cells in Graves' hyperthyroidism and ophthalmopathy. TCRdb reprocessed the multiplex PCR reads with MiXCR, giving one entry per CDR3 protein. The sample lists about 290,000 distinct CDR3 sequences; roughly 15% were seen once. Sequenced: blood. The source of these receptors is a woman aged 40 to 55 with Graves' hyperthyroidism. Each CDR3 is given with its conserved first and last residue. D genes are given only for firm matches. Where a row states a size, it is once, few, many or the class of an expanded clone; other rows omit it.

v_call: TRBV10-3; cdr3_length: 14; d_call: NA; j_call: TRBJ1-4; clone_size: few; cdr3_nt: TGTGCCATCAGTCGGGACCAGATTAATGAAAAACTGTTTTTT; cdr3_aa: CAISRDQINEKLFF
v_call: TRBV2; cdr3_length: 15; d_call: NA; j_call: TRBJ2-3; clone_size: many; cdr3_nt: TGTGCCAGCAGTGAAGGCCAGGGCAGCACAGATACGCAGTATTTT; cdr3_aa: CASSEGQGSTDTQYF
v_call: TRBV7-8; cdr3_length: 16; d_call: TRBD2; j_call: TRBJ2-5; clone_size: many; cdr3_nt: TGTGCCAGCAGCTTAGCTCTAGCGGAGCTCCAAGAGACCCAGTACTTC; cdr3_aa: CASSLALAELQETQYF
v_call: TRBV2; cdr3_length: 13; d_call: NA; j_call: TRBJ2-1; clone_size: many; cdr3_nt: TGTGCCAGCCGGCTAGCCACTTACAATGAGCAGTTCTTC; cdr3_aa: CASRLATYNEQFF
v_call: TRBV19; cdr3_length: 14; d_call: NA; j_call: TRBJ1-1; clone_size: many; cdr3_nt: TGTGCCAGTAGTATCCCCGGACAGCCCACTGAAGCTTTCTTT; cdr3_aa: CASSIPGQPTEAFF
v_call: TRBV6-1; cdr3_length: 13; d_call: NA; j_call: TRBJ1-5; clone_size: few; cdr3_nt: TGTGCCAGCACAAAGGGTGGCAATCAGCCCCAGCATTTT; cdr3_aa: CASTKGGNQPQHF
v_call: TRBV28; cdr3_length: 17; d_call: NA; j_call: TRBJ1-3; clone_size: NA; cdr3_nt: TGTGCCAGCAGTCCCCTCCTACAAGACAGGACTGGAAACACCATATATTTT; cdr3_aa: CASSPLLQDRTGNTIYF
v_call: TRBV19; cdr3_length: 16; d_call: TRBD2; j_call: TRBJ2-5; clone_size: many; cdr3_nt: TGTGCCAGTTCCGACAGGCGGGCGGGAGGCGCAGAGACCCAGTACTTC; cdr3_aa: CASSDRRAGGAETQYF
v_call: TRBV6-5; cdr3_length: 14; d_call: NA; j_call: TRBJ1-2; clone_size: few; cdr3_nt: TGTGCCAGCAGTTATGGCGCAGGCATCTATGGCTACACCTTC; cdr3_aa: CASSYGAGIYGYTF
v_call: TRBV5-6; cdr3_length: 15; d_call: NA; j_call: TRBJ1-1; clone_size: many; cdr3_nt: TGTGCCAGCAGCTTTTTAGGGACCATGAACACTGAAGCTTTCTTT; cdr3_aa: CASSFLGTMNTEAFF
v_call: TRBV10-2; cdr3_length: 14; d_call: TRBD1; j_call: TRBJ1-1; clone_size: few; cdr3_nt: TGCGCCAGCAGTGGAACAGGGGAAAACACTGAAGCTTTCTTT; cdr3_aa: CASSGTGENTEAFF
v_call: TRBV6-1; cdr3_length: 11; d_call: NA; j_call: TRBJ2-7; clone_size: few; cdr3_nt: TGTGCCAGCAGCCCGACTAACAAGCAGTACTTC; cdr3_aa: CASSPTNKQYF
v_call: TRBV19; cdr3_length: 12; d_call: NA; j_call: TRBJ1-1; clone_size: many; cdr3_nt: TGTGCCAGTAGTATCAGGGGCACTGAAGCTTTCTTT; cdr3_aa: CASSIRGTEAFF
v_call: TRBV5-1; cdr3_length: 16; d_call: NA; j_call: TRBJ2-3; clone_size: few; cdr3_nt: TGCGCCAGCAGCTTAGGATATAGCGCTTTCACAGATACGCAGTATTTT; cdr3_aa: CASSLGYSAFTDTQYF
v_call: TRBV7-9; cdr3_length: 14; d_call: NA; j_call: TRBJ2-1; clone_size: many; cdr3_nt: TGTGCCAGCAGCAGCCCGCGGGCGGGTAATGAGCAGTTCTTC; cdr3_aa: CASSSPRAGNEQFF
v_call: TRBV11-2; cdr3_length: 17; d_call: NA; j_call: TRBJ2-3; clone_size: many; cdr3_nt: TGTGCCAGCAGGTCAAGTTGGGGCAGGGGAAGCACAGATACGCAGTATTTT; cdr3_aa: CASRSSWGRGSTDTQYF
v_call: TRBV5-1; cdr3_length: 13; d_call: NA; j_call: TRBJ1-3; clone_size: many; cdr3_nt: TGCGCCAGCAGCGTGGACTCTGGAAACACCATATATTTT; cdr3_aa: CASSVDSGNTIYF
v_call: TRBV7-9; cdr3_length: 16; d_call: NA; j_call: TRBJ1-1; clone_size: many; cdr3_nt: TGTGCCAGCAGCGAGTCGGGACGAATGAGCAACACTGAAGCTTTCTTT; cdr3_aa: CASSESGRMSNTEAFF
v_call: TRBV5-8; cdr3_length: 17; d_call: NA; j_call: TRBJ2-3; clone_size: few; cdr3_nt: TGTGCCAGCAGCTTGGGGGTCGGAAGTAGGAGCACAGATACGCAGTATTTT; cdr3_aa: CASSLGVGSRSTDTQYF
v_call: TRBV20-1; cdr3_length: 13; d_call: NA; j_call: TRBJ1-5; clone_size: many; cdr3_nt: TGCAGTGCTAGTATCCGGAACAATCAGCCCCAGCATTTT; cdr3_aa: CSASIRNNQPQHF
v_call: TRBV11-2; cdr3_length: 13; d_call: NA; j_call: TRBJ2-7; clone_size: few; cdr3_nt: TGTGCCAGCAGCTTAAATTGGGCTAACGAGCAGTACTTC; cdr3_aa: CASSLNWANEQYF
v_call: TRBV20-1; cdr3_length: 14; d_call: TRBD2; j_call: TRBJ2-1; clone_size: many; cdr3_nt: TGCAGTTCAAAGACTAGCGGCTCCTACAATGAGCAGTTCTTC; cdr3_aa: CSSKTSGSYNEQFF
v_call: TRBV6-2/TRBV6-3; cdr3_length: 13; d_call: TRBD2; j_call: TRBJ2-1; clone_size: many; cdr3_nt: TGTGCCAGCGGGGGACTAGCGTTTGATGAGCAGTTCTTC; cdr3_aa: CASGGLAFDEQFF
v_call: TRBV7-3; cdr3_length: 14; d_call: NA; j_call: TRBJ1-2; clone_size: few; cdr3_nt: TGTGCCAGCAGCTTAACGCGGGACGACTATGGCTACACCTTC; cdr3_aa: CASSLTRDDYGYTF
v_call: TRBV20-1; cdr3_length: 14; d_call: NA; j_call: TRBJ2-3; clone_size: many; cdr3_nt: TGCAGTGCTAGAGTAGCGCGCGGGGCAGATACGCAGTATTTT; cdr3_aa: CSARVARGADTQYF
v_call: TRBV20-1; cdr3_length: 17; d_call: TRBD2; j_call: TRBJ2-5; clone_size: many; cdr3_nt: TGCAGTGCTACAGGTGCTTCGGGACTAGTTGGGGCAGAGACCCAGTACTTC; cdr3_aa: CSATGASGLVGAETQYF
v_call: TRBV6-2/TRBV6-3; cdr3_length: 17; d_call: TRBD2; j_call: TRBJ2-3; clone_size: once; cdr3_nt: TGTGCCAGCAGTTACTCGGCGGGAGGGCCCAGCACAGATACGCAGTATTTT; cdr3_aa: CASSYSAGGPSTDTQYF
v_call: TRBV20-1; cdr3_length: 16; d_call: NA; j_call: TRBJ2-7; clone_size: many; cdr3_nt: TGCAGTGCTAGAGATCTAGGGACAAGGAGCTCCTACGAGCAGTACTTC; cdr3_aa: CSARDLGTRSSYEQYF
v_call: TRBV6-1; cdr3_length: 14; d_call: NA; j_call: TRBJ1-5; clone_size: many; cdr3_nt: TGTGCCAGCAGTGGACCGTCCGCAGGGCAGCCCCAGCATTTT; cdr3_aa: CASSGPSAGQPQHF
v_call: TRBV7-2; cdr3_length: 15; d_call: NA; j_call: TRBJ2-7; clone_size: many; cdr3_nt: TGTGCCAGCAGCTTAGTGGTCCCACCGACCTACGAGCAGTACTTC; cdr3_aa: CASSLVVPPTYEQYF
v_call: TRBV12-5; cdr3_length: 13; d_call: NA; j_call: TRBJ2-2; clone_size: many; cdr3_nt: TGTGCTAGTGGACTAGCGAACACCGGGGAGCTGTTTTTT; cdr3_aa: CASGLANTGELFF
v_call: TRBV7-9; cdr3_length: 14; d_call: TRBD1; j_call: TRBJ2-4; clone_size: many; cdr3_nt: TGTGCCAGCAGCTTTAAGGACAGGGTAAACATTCAGTACTTC; cdr3_aa: CASSFKDRVNIQYF